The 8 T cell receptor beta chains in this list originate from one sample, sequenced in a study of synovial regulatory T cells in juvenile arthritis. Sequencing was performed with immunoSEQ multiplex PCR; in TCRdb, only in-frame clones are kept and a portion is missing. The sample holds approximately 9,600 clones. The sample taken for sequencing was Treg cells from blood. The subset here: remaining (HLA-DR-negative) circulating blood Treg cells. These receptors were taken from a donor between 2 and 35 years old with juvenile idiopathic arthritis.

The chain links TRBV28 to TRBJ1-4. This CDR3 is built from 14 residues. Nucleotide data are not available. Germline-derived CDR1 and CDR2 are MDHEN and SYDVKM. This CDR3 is CASSLVGGAEKLFF.

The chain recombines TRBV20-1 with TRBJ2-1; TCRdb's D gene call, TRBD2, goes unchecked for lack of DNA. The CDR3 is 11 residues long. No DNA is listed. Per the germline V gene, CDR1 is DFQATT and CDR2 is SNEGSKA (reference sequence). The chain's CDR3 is CSAGGAWEQFF.

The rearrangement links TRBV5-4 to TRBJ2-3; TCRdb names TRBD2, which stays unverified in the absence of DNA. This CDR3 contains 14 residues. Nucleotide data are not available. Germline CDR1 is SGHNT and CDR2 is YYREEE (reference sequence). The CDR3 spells CASSLELATDTQYF.

The chain's CDR3 is CASSFMDRQYF. This chain uses TRBV7-2 with TRBJ2-7; TCRdb selects TRBD1, and the lack of DNA leaves this call unchecked. The CDR3 has 11 amino acids. No DNA accompanies this entry. CDR1 is SGHTA, CDR2 FQGNSA, per germline.

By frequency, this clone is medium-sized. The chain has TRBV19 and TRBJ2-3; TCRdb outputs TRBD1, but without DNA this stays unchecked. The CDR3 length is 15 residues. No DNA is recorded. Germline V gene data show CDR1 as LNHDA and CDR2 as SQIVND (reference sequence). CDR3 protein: CASSLGQGGSDTQYF. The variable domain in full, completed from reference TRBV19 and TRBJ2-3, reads DGGITQSPKYLFRKEGQNVTLSCEQNLNHDAMYWYRQDPGQGLRLIYYSQIVNDFQKGDIAEGYSVSREKKESFPLTVTSAQKNPTAFYLCASSLGQGGSDTQYFGPGTRLTVL.

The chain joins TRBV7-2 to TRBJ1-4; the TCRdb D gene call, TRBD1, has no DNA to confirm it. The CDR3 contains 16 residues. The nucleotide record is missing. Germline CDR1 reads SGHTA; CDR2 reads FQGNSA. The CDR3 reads CASSLNPVRVGEKLFF.

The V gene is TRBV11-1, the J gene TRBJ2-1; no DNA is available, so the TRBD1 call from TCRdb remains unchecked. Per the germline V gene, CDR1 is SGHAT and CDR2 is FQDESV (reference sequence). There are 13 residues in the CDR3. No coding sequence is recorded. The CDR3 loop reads CASAKPGTGGRFF.

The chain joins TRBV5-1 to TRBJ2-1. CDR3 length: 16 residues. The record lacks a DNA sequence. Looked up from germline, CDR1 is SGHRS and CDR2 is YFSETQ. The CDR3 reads CASSFQRVSSYNEQFF.